These 23 T cell receptor beta chains originate from one sample sequenced in a study of monozygotic twins with inflammatory bowel disease. From its re-call of the 5' RACE reads, TCRdb lists each CDR3 protein once, without DNA. The record lists 400,000 to 500,000 distinct CDR3 sequences, of which the ten most abundant hold 2.4%. The sample was blood. All receptors derive from a human donor with ulcerative colitis or Crohn's disease, or a healthy co-twin of an affected twin (not recorded which).

The V and J genes are TRBV12-3 or TRBV12-4 and TRBJ1-2. CDR3 length: 13 amino acids. The CDR3 loop reads CASSGIGRYGYTF.

The chain joins TRBV7-9 to TRBJ2-5; TCRdb indicates TRBD1, and absent DNA this call remains unverified. Germline V gene lookup returns CDR1 SEHNR and CDR2 FQNEAQ (reference sequence). The CDR3 sequence is 15 residues long. The CDR3 spells CASSPDLPWKETQYF.

The CDR3 sequence is CSVDGSGANVLTF. The genes are TRBV29-1 and TRBJ2-6. Looked up from germline, CDR1 is SQVTM and CDR2 is ANQGSEA. CDR3 length equals 13 residues.

The V call is TRBV5-1, the J call TRBJ2-1. This CDR3 comprises 14 residues. Germline CDR1 is SGHRS and CDR2 is YFSETQ. The CDR3: CASFRGTSYNEQFF.

The rearrangement joins TRBV25-1 to TRBJ2-1. CDR1 is MGHDK and CDR2 is SYGVNS in the germline V gene. CDR3 length: 14 amino acids. CDR3 region: CASSESFSGNEQFF.

The V and J genes are TRBV7-9 and TRBJ2-1; TCRdb outputs TRBD2, but without DNA this stays unchecked. This CDR3 region has 16 residues. Germline loops: CDR1 SEHNR, CDR2 FQNEAQ (reference sequence). CDR3 residues: CASSTGLAGLDNEQFF.

The gene calls are TRBV2 and TRBJ1-6. The CDR3 consists of 14 residues. Per the germline V gene, CDR1 is SNHLY and CDR2 is FYNNEI. The CDR3 reads CATRAVVVNSPLHF.

This chain uses TRBV7-8 with TRBJ2-4; the D call from TCRdb, TRBD1, cannot be confirmed without DNA. CDR3 length: 18 amino acids. CDR1 is SGHVS and CDR2 is FQNEAQ in the germline V gene. This CDR3 is CASSLRGLQGVAKNIQYF.

The chain joins TRBV7-2 to TRBJ1-5. Germline V gives CDR1 SGHTA, CDR2 FQGNSA. This CDR3 has 16 residues. This CDR3 reads CASSLALGRGDQPQHF.

This rearrangement joins TRBV27 to TRBJ1-1; TCRdb indicates TRBD1, and absent DNA this call remains unverified. The CDR3 is made up of 16 amino acids. The germline gives CDR1 MNHEY, CDR2 SMNVEV (reference sequence). CDR3 region: CASSLSAQGWNTEAFF.

The chain couples TRBV19 to TRBJ2-7; TCRdb reports TRBD1, a call that lacks DNA to check it against. The CDR3 loop spans 18 amino acids. Germline CDR1 and CDR2: LNHDA and SQIVND (reference sequence). The CDR3 sequence is CASSSTTYRDGSSYEQYF.

The chain employs TRBV30 and TRBJ1-3. In germline, CDR1 is GTSNPN, CDR2 SVGIG (reference sequence). CDR3 length: 15 amino acids. CDR3 sequence: CAWSVKGSSGNTIYF.

The chain joins TRBV4-2 to TRBJ2-3; lacking DNA, the TRBD1 call made by TCRdb goes unchecked. The CDR3 is 16 amino acids. Germline V gives CDR1 LGHNA, CDR2 YNFKEQ. The CDR3 region is CASSRDWDRAGDTQYF.

The chain combines TRBV10-2 with TRBJ2-5; the D gene TCRdb calls, TRBD2, cannot be checked with no DNA. This CDR3 is 18 amino acids long. CDR1 and CDR2 from the germline V gene are WSHSY and SAAADI. This chain's CDR3 is CASSEVAGSLGLAGEEYF.

This chain connects TRBV20-1 to TRBJ2-7; the D call from TCRdb, TRBD1, cannot be confirmed without DNA. Germline assignment: CDR1 DFQATT and CDR2 SNEGSKA (reference sequence). This CDR3 comprises 17 residues. The CDR3 is CSARVWVERTGSYEQYF.

The J gene is TRBJ2-2, the V gene TRBV5-1. The CDR3 is made up of 16 amino acids. The germline V gene has CDR1 SGHRS and CDR2 YFSETQ. The CDR3 is CASSLTPGANTGELFF.

The chain recombines TRBV6-6 with TRBJ1-5. CDR1 is MNHNY, CDR2 SVGAGI, per germline (reference sequence). The CDR3 totals 14 residues. CDR3 sequence reads: CASSPVGPHQPQHF.

The V call is TRBV5-4, the J call TRBJ2-1; lacking DNA, the TRBD1 call made by TCRdb goes unchecked. The length of the CDR3 is 12 residues. Germline V gene lookup returns CDR1 SGHNT and CDR2 YYREEE (reference sequence). CDR3 region: CASSRTGDEQFF.

The J gene is TRBJ1-1, the V gene TRBV5-1. Germline CDR1 is SGHRS and CDR2 is YFSETQ. The CDR3 length is 13 residues. CDR3 loop: CASRTRLDTEAFF. The variable domain in full, completed from reference TRBV5-1 and TRBJ1-1, reads KAGVTQTPRYLIKTRGQQVTLSCSPISGHRSVSWYQQTPGQGLQFLFEYFSETQRNKGNFPGRFSGRQFSNSRSEMNVSTLELGDSALYLCASRTRLDTEAFFGQGTRLTVV.

V and J are TRBV5-1 and TRBJ2-1; TCRdb's D call, TRBD2, is unchecked because there is no DNA. This CDR3 has 17 amino acids. Germline values: CDR1 SGHRS, CDR2 YFSETQ. Here the CDR3 reads CASASGTSAPSYNEQFF.

The V and J genes are TRBV3-1 and TRBJ2-1; with no DNA, the TCRdb D assignment of TRBD2 cannot be verified. The CDR3 is made up of 19 amino acids. Germline V CDR1 and CDR2: LGHDT, YNNKEL (reference sequence). The CDR3 region is CASSQVIGSGGAGSDEQFF.

The chain links TRBV20-1 to TRBJ2-5; TCRdb outputs TRBD1, but without DNA this stays unchecked. The CDR3 runs to 15 residues. The germline gives CDR1 DFQATT, CDR2 SNEGSKA (reference sequence). The CDR3 here is CSARKLTGDKETQYF.

This chain uses TRBV11-1 with TRBJ2-1; the D call of TRBD2 rests on TCRdb alone, since no DNA is present to check it. In germline, CDR1 is SGHAT, CDR2 FQDESV (reference sequence). The CDR3 length is 16 residues. The CDR3 loop reads CASSLGKRGSYNEQFF.